The clone carrying this TCR beta chain occurred a few times. Its antigen is as yet unknown. The data were taken from a study of CD8+ T cells in alopecia areata. Extracted RNA was reverse transcribed into cDNA, the sequencing template. Data came from immunoSEQ multiplex PCR; TCRdb stores just in-frame clones and leaves some out. This table has tens of thousands of clones, 60% to 70% appearing once. For about five of the biomarker-study patients, the CD4+ cells were further sorted so as to obtain CD25+CD127- cells. Sorting from PBMCs produced CD4+ and CD8+ T cells. Germline lookup yields CDR1 MNHNS and CDR2 SASEGT. CDR3 length: 15 amino acids. V lost 6 bases, J lost 12 bases, and 15 bases stayed unmatched. Findings and limits, study-wide: More clonal than normal scalp was lesional scalp, particularly alopecia totalis/universalis.

The TCR sequence derives from a human donor with alopecia areata. Input material: CD4+ Tregs sorted from blood. The chain uses TRBV6-1 and TRBJ2-5; 11 nucleotides agree with TRBD2. The CDR3 bases are TGTGCCAGCAGCTTGGCCGGGACTAGCGGCCGGTGGGAGTACTTC. This sequence encodes CASSLAGTSGRWEYF.